The clone carrying this T cell receptor beta chain occurred once. The target antigen is unknown. Other DNA sequences in the same sample also yield this CDR3. This sample is part of a study of shared clonotypes between healthy human individuals. Deep was the level used in running the assay. The data were produced by immunoSEQ multiplex PCR, yet TCRdb's version contains in-frame clones alone and is incomplete. The table has about 700,000 clones, 90% to 95% seen once; the top ten hold 24%. Naive-designated CD8 cells lacked CD45RO, were positively enriched for CCR7, and omitted terminally differentiated effector memory CD45RA+ cells. General study results and limits: Naive subsets typically showed greater estimated richness than memory subsets. In a handful of donors, approximately 5% of naive CD4 clonotypes appeared in common.

Germline V gives CDR1 SGHDN, CDR2 FVKESK. V lost 4 bases, J lost 4 bases, and 8 bases lay in between. The CDR3 spans 12 residues. This receptor was identified in a man in his thirties or forties in good health. The chain couples TRBV14 to TRBJ2-7; the D gene is possibly TRBD1 (6 bases). The sequenced sample was naive CD8+ T cells sorted from blood. The CDR3 bases are TGTGCCAGCAGCCCTCAGGGGTACGAGCAGTACTTC. Its protein is CASSPQGYEQYF.